Following are 30 T cell receptor beta chains from one sample sequenced in a study of cytomegalovirus exposure and HLA in healthy donors. PCR amplification relied on 60 Vbeta primers (plus 13 Jbeta primers). Assay: immunoSEQ multiplex PCR; the TCRdb copy retains only in-frame clones and omits some. The sample holds approximately 280,000 clones, approximately 90% seen once. Sequenced input: PBMCs. The receptors derive from a man aged 40-49 years in good health and CMV-seropositive.

CDR3 nucleotide sequence: TGTGCCAGCAGCGGTAACGGGGGGGGGAATCAGCCCCAGCATTTT. This encodes CASSGNGGGNQPQHF. The chain uses TRBV11-2 and TRBJ1-5, with D possibly being TRBD1 (5 bases). V lost 5 bases and J 4 bases, leaving 15 bases between the germline ends. Germline CDR1 is SGHAT and CDR2 is FQNNGV. This CDR3 has 15 residues.

The CDR3 here is CASSSGGIGGQYF. The CDR3 DNA sequence: TGTGCCAGCAGCTCGGGGGGGATAGGGGGGCAGTACTTC. This rearrangement joins TRBV7-9 to TRBJ2-7; 8 bases match TRBD2. There are 13 residues in the CDR3. Losses at the gene ends were 4 bases for V and 9 bases for J; bases not matched to a gene: 8. Germline V gene data show CDR1 as SEHNR and CDR2 as FQNEAQ (reference sequence).

The rearrangement uses TRBV5-4 and TRBJ2-7, with TRBD2 identical over 8 bases. J lost 2 bases, V lost 4 bases, and 5 bases had no gene match. The CDR3 runs to 14 residues. Germline lookup yields CDR1 SGHNT and CDR2 YYREEE (reference sequence). CDR3 residues: CASSGGGLAYEQYF. In DNA form, the CDR3 reads TGTGCCAGCAGCGGGGGGGGACTAGCCTACGAGCAGTACTTC.

The chain couples TRBV6-1 to TRBJ1-5; TRBD1 matches at 8 bases. V lost 2 bases and J lost 6; bases outside the gene matches: 6. This CDR3 is built from 15 residues. Germline CDR1 and CDR2: MNHNS and SASEGT. CDR3: CASSEIGQGSQPQHF. The CDR3 DNA reads as TGTGCCAGCAGTGAAATCGGACAGGGCTCTCAGCCCCAGCATTTT.

The chain combines TRBV6-5 with TRBJ2-2; D is undetermined. Per the germline V gene, CDR1 is MNHEY and CDR2 is SVGAGI. This CDR3 is 14 amino acids long. V lost 2 bases to trimming and J lost 4 bases, with 8 bases between them. This chain's CDR3 is CASSYASTTGELFF. The CDR3 region has the DNA TGTGCCAGCAGTTACGCGTCCACCACCGGGGAGCTGTTTTTT.

The chain is built from TRBV2 and TRBJ2-3, with 8 nucleotides matching TRBD2. The junction had 9 bases not matched to a gene; V was cut back by 2 bases and J by 2 bases. Germline V lookup: CDR1 SNHLY, CDR2 FYNNEI. This CDR3 contains 17 residues. This chain's CDR3 is CASSELWSGSHTDTQYF. The CDR3 bases are TGTGCCAGCAGTGAACTTTGGAGCGGGAGTCACACAGATACGCAGTATTTT.

Turning to this clone: The same CDR3 is also encoded by other DNA sequences in this sample. V is TRBV5-1 and J is TRBJ2-7; TRBD1 matches at 11 bases. Germline assignment: CDR1 SGHRS and CDR2 YFSETQ. The CDR3 runs to 14 residues. Losses at the gene ends were 4 bases for V and 4 bases for J; bases not matched to a gene: 4. The CDR3 region has the DNA TGCGCCAGCAGCCCCGGACAGGGGGCTTACGAGCAGTACTTC. Its translation: CASSPGQGAYEQYF.

The chain uses TRBV30 and TRBJ1-5; weak D call: TRBD1 (5 bases). The V and J ends lost 5 bases and 5 bases respectively, with 10 bases between them. CDR1 is GTSNPN and CDR2 is SVGIG in the germline V gene (reference sequence). The CDR3 extends over 12 amino acids. The CDR3 protein is CAWGTPYQPQHF. The CDR3 DNA follows: TGTGCCTGGGGGACTCCGTATCAGCCCCAGCATTTT.

The V gene is TRBV27, the J gene TRBJ2-2; D unclear. The CDR3 extends over 13 amino acids. Germline assignment: CDR1 MNHEY and CDR2 SMNVEV (reference sequence). Trimming removed 2 bases from V and 7 bases from J, with 8 bases in between. The CDR3 loop reads CASSLSPSGELFF. CDR3 nucleotides: TGTGCCAGCAGTTTAAGTCCGAGCGGGGAGCTGTTTTTT.

The table lists this clone with a few counts. The chain is built from TRBV7-9 and TRBJ2-3; 9 bases agree with TRBD2. V trimming: 3 bases; J trimming: 3 bases; junction bases outside the gene matches: 7. CDR3 length: 16 residues. The germline V gene has CDR1 SEHNR and CDR2 FQNEAQ (reference sequence). CDR3 amino acids: CASSFTGTSSTDTQYF. CDR3 coding DNA: TGTGCCAGCAGCTTCACCGGGACTAGCAGTACAGATACGCAGTATTTT.

The gene calls are TRBV27 and TRBJ2-1, with a possible D match to TRBD1 (5 bases). CDR3 length: 13 residues. Trimming cost V 0 bases and J 13 bases, with 13 bases left between them. CDR1 is MNHEY, CDR2 SMNVEV, per germline (reference sequence). CDR3 sequence: CASSLSTATQQFF. In DNA, the CDR3 is TGTGCCAGCAGTTTATCGACAGCAACCCAACAGTTCTTC.

The rearrangement links TRBV28 to TRBJ1-2; 8 bases match TRBD1. Germline V gene data show CDR1 as MDHEN and CDR2 as SYDVKM. The CDR3 is 19 amino acids. V lost 6 bases, J lost 8 bases, and 26 bases stayed unmatched. In nucleotides, the CDR3 is TGTGCCAGCAGCACATTGGGGCAGGGGGCCTACACCCGGCTAAAAGGCTACACCTTC. Its protein is CASSTLGQGAYTRLKGYTF.

The V gene is TRBV7-6, the J gene TRBJ1-1; possibly TRBD1 for D (6 bases). The CDR3 runs 15 residues. CDR1 SGHVS and CDR2 FNYEAQ come from the germline V gene. Trimming took off 5 bases at V and 5 bases at J, with 18 bases between the two ends. In nucleotides, the CDR3 is TGTGCCAGCAGCCCAGGGGCCCTACGGGGAACTGAAGCTTTCTTT. Amino acid sequence: CASSPGALRGTEAFF.

Comments on this clone: The sample contains more than one DNA sequence encoding this CDR3. The chain is built from TRBV4-1 and TRBJ2-7; the D is unclear. This CDR3 region has 13 residues. Germline lookup yields CDR1 MGHRA and CDR2 YSYEKL. Trimming stripped 1 base from V and 0 bases from J, with 4 bases between. The CDR3 loop reads CASSQGSSYEQYF. The DNA of the CDR3 is TGCGCCAGCAGCCAAGGCAGCTCCTACGAGCAGTACTTC.

Written as DNA, the CDR3 is TGTGCCAGCAGCTCCAGCGCGGGACAGATTACCTACGAGCAGTACTTC. As protein: CASSSSAGQITYEQYF. This chain links TRBV7-9 with TRBJ2-7; possible D gene TRBD1, 7 bases. The germline CDR1 and CDR2 sequences are SEHNR and FQNEAQ (reference sequence). V lost 4 bases and J 2 bases, leaving 18 bases between the germline ends. This CDR3 has 16 residues.

The V gene is TRBV4-1, the J gene TRBJ2-1; D is undetermined. CDR3 length equals 15 residues. Trimming removed 4 bases from V and 0 bases from J, with 10 bases in between. The germline gives CDR1 MGHRA, CDR2 YSYEKL. The CDR3 DNA follows: TGCGCCAGCAGCCCGCAGGTGAGCTCCTACAATGAGCAGTTCTTC. Translation gives CASSPQVSSYNEQFF.

This sequence joins TRBV7-3 and TRBJ2-3, with 8 positions matching TRBD1. Germline CDR1 and CDR2: SGHTA and FQGTGA. V lost 5 bases and J lost 7; bases outside the gene matches: 8. This CDR3 is built from 14 residues. The CDR3 spells CASSPGQGAHTQYF. CDR3 DNA: TGTGCCAGCAGCCCCGGACAGGGCGCCCATACGCAGTATTTT.

Comment on this clone: Relative to the germline gene, one junction end is altered; a read error may explain this. The chain joins TRBV7-9 to TRBJ1-1; D remains ambiguous. This CDR3 has 12 amino acids. Germline assignment: CDR1 SEHNR and CDR2 FQNEAQ (reference sequence). The CDR3 nucleotides are TGTTCCAGCAGCTCCGTGACTTTCGAAGCTTTCTTT. Amino acids: CSSSSVTFEAFF.

This chain joins TRBV7-3 and TRBJ2-5; 8 positions agree with TRBD1. V gave up 2 bases and J gave up 3 bases; unmatched junction bases: 11. From germline, CDR1 is SGHTA and CDR2 FQGTGA. The CDR3 runs to 17 residues. CDR3 DNA: TGTGCCAGCAGCTTAGGAATCGCAGGGGGCAGAGAAGAGACCCAGTACTTC. Translating it yields CASSLGIAGGREETQYF.

The V call is TRBV28, the J call TRBJ2-7; D is possibly TRBD2 (6 bases). The CDR3 is 15 residues long. Trimming took 8 bases from V and 7 from J, leaving 24 bases between them. Germline assignment: CDR1 MDHEN and CDR2 SYDVKM. The CDR3 DNA follows: TGTGCCAGCGTTTCGTCGGGGCGCGGGATTAGGGAGCAGTACTTC. Its protein is CASVSSGRGIREQYF.

As DNA, the CDR3 is TGTGCCAGCAGCTTCAACCTCTATAGCAATCAGCCCCAGCATTTT. Protein product: CASSFNLYSNQPQHF. The chain couples TRBV7-6 to TRBJ1-5; D gene ambiguous. The germline gives CDR1 SGHVS, CDR2 FNYEAQ. The CDR3 has 15 amino acids. V was pared by 3 bases and J by 0 bases, with 9 bases between.

V and J are TRBV6-6 and TRBJ1-4; the D is unclear. Germline V lookup: CDR1 MNHNY, CDR2 SVGAGI (reference sequence). This CDR3 contains 16 residues. The ends were cut back, 7 bases at V and 4 bases at J, with 19 bases in the middle. The CDR3 spells CASTYGGFSFNEKLFF. Written as DNA, the CDR3 is TGTGCCAGCACCTACGGCGGATTCAGCTTTAATGAAAAACTGTTTTTT.

Remarks on this clone: One end of the junction fails to match germline, which may point to a read error. Written as DNA, the CDR3 is TGTTCCAGCAGCTTAGGCCTAGCGCTAAGCACAGATACGCAGTATTTT. It encodes CSSSLGLALSTDTQYF. The chain uses TRBV7-9 and TRBJ2-3; the D gene is possibly TRBD2 (6 bases). CDR1 is SEHNR, CDR2 FQNEAQ, per germline (reference sequence). This CDR3 is 16 amino acids long.

The rearrangement uses TRBV7-3 and TRBJ2-7; D is uncertain. V was clipped by 2 bases and J by 5 bases, with 10 bases between them. Germline-derived CDR1 and CDR2 are SGHTA and FQGTGA. This CDR3 region has 13 residues. The CDR3 region has the DNA TGTGCCAGCAGCTTAGACTTTACCAACGAGCAGTACTTC. This encodes CASSLDFTNEQYF.

The chain couples TRBV19 to TRBJ2-5; 14 nucleotides match TRBD2. Germline CDR1 is LNHDA and CDR2 is SQIVND (reference sequence). The CDR3 length is 15 residues. With V trimmed by 7 bases and J by 1 base, 2 bases remained unmatched. The CDR3 spells CASMGTSGGQETQYF. The CDR3 nucleotides are TGTGCCAGTATGGGGACTAGCGGGGGCCAAGAGACCCAGTACTTC. The full variable domain, rest sourced from reference TRBV19 and TRBJ2-5, is DGGITQSPKYLFRKEGQNVTLSCEQNLNHDAMYWYRQDPGQGLRLIYYSQIVNDFQKGDIAEGYSVSREKKESFPLTVTSAQKNPTAFYLCASMGTSGGQETQYFGPGTRLLVL.

This chain joins TRBV18 and TRBJ1-3; TRBD1 matches 7 bases. CDR1 and CDR2 (germline): KGHSH, LQKENI. Trimming removed 0 bases from V and 2 bases from J; junction bases left unmatched: 7. The CDR3 contains 17 residues. The CDR3 coding sequence is TGTGCCAGCTCACCACCGACAGGGTCCATTCCTGGAAACACCATATATTTT. Protein product: CASSPPTGSIPGNTIYF.

The genes are TRBV7-4 and TRBJ2-5, with D maybe TRBD1 (6 bases). Germline assignment: CDR1 SGHVT and CDR2 SQSDAQ. V was clipped by 3 bases and J by 3 bases, with 20 bases between them. This CDR3 contains 17 residues. The CDR3 loop reads CASSLCYRVAVEETQYF. The CDR3 DNA reads TGTGCCAGCAGCTTGTGCTACAGGGTCGCGGTCGAAGAGACCCAGTACTTC. Variable domain in full (rest from reference TRBV7-4 and TRBJ2-5): GAGVSQSPRYKVAKRGRDVALRCDSISGHVTLYWYRQTLGQGSEVLTYSQSDAQRDKSGRPSGRFSAERPERSVSTLKIQRTEQGDSAVYLCASSLCYRVAVEETQYFGPGTRLLVL.

The gene calls are TRBV10-3 and TRBJ2-3; 7 bases line up with TRBD2. V shed 11 bases, J shed 1 base, and the junction held 12 bases outside the gene matches. The germline V gene has CDR1 ENHRY and CDR2 SYGVKD. The CDR3 covers 15 residues. CDR3 residues: CARRMAGEGTDTQYF. The DNA for the CDR3 is TGTGCCCGTCGGATGGCGGGAGAGGGCACAGATACGCAGTATTTT.

The rearrangement joins TRBV27 to TRBJ2-7; D is possibly TRBD1 (6 bases). CDR3 length: 13 amino acids. Germline V gene data show CDR1 as MNHEY and CDR2 as SMNVEV (reference sequence). Deletions cut 6 bases from V and 3 bases from J, with 12 bases between. The CDR3 spells CASSYRAYYEQYF. The CDR3, as DNA: TGTGCCAGCAGCTACAGGGCCTACTACGAGCAGTACTTC.

The rearrangement uses TRBV21-1 and TRBJ1-5; the table's D gene call, TRBD1, was not cross checked with the DNA. TRBV21-1 is a pseudogene. This CDR3 has 19 amino acids. CDR3 sequence: CASSTLFAYPDSHNQPQHF. CDR3 sequence (DNA): TGTGCCAGCAGCACTCTTTTCGCTTATCCGGACAGCCACAATCAGCCCCAGCATTTT.